One and the same sample provided the 14 T cell receptor beta chains below, sequenced in a study of radiotherapy plus CTLA-4 blockade in lung cancer (dated by TCRdb to 2016 to 2019). The library was made by the immunoSEQ multiplex PCR assay. TCRdb's version of the immuneACCESS table is confined to in-frame rearrangements and falls short of the full clone set. An unresolved V gene accounts for under half of the shortfall where checked; the remainder is of unknown origin. This sample is represented by around 120,000 clones; more than 65% of them were singletons. Around 4.8% of the sample comes from the top ten. The sample consisted of peripheral blood, taken from a patient treated with radiotherapy plus ipilimumab. These receptors originate from a human donor with non-small cell lung cancer who had a partial response to radiotherapy plus ipilimumab.

This clone was counted between two and nine times. The chain uses TRBV5-1 and TRBJ1-2; D ambiguous. This CDR3 has 14 residues. Germline CDR1 SGHRS, CDR2 YFSETQ. Trimming removed 1 base at V and 8 bases at J, with 15 bases between. CDR3 nucleotides: TGCGCCAGCAGCTTGACCCAAAGAGGCGGAGGCTACACCTTC. It is translated as CASSLTQRGGGYTF.

CDR3 coding DNA: TGTGCCAGCAGCCAACGCCCGACTAGCGGGGGGGGGACCCAGTACTTC. Amino acid sequence: CASSQRPTSGGGTQYF. The chain recombines TRBV7-6 with TRBJ2-5; 14 bases line up with TRBD2. V shed 5 bases and J 7 bases; nucleotides not matched to a gene: 9. CDR1 SGHVS and CDR2 FNYEAQ come from the germline V gene. This CDR3 comprises 16 residues.

The CDR3 DNA sequence: TGTGCCAGCAGCGGGTCCGGGACAGGGATCACTGAAGCTTTCTTT. It specifies CASSGSGTGITEAFF. This chain connects TRBV9 to TRBJ1-1; 9 nucleotides agree with TRBD1. Germline lookup yields CDR1 SGDLS and CDR2 YYNGEE. CDR3 length: 15 amino acids. The trim removed 3 bases at V and 4 bases at J, leaving 7 bases unmatched.

The chain combines TRBV19 with TRBJ1-5, with 8 bases lining up with TRBD1. Germline lookup yields CDR1 LNHDA and CDR2 SQIVND (reference sequence). The CDR3 totals 13 residues. V dropped 8 bases and J dropped 12; count of bases not matched to a gene: 12. CDR3: CASSEQGDRGQHF. The CDR3 nucleotides are TGTGCCAGTTCCGAACAGGGGGACCGGGGCCAGCATTTT.

The chain carries TRBV6-5 and TRBJ1-2; D may be TRBD1 (6 bases). Germline V lookup: CDR1 MNHEY, CDR2 SVGAGI. The CDR3 sequence is 14 residues long. Trimming took 5 bases from V and 1 from J, leaving 11 bases between them. The CDR3: CASSPPGHNYGYTF. CDR3 in DNA: TGTGCCAGCAGTCCACCGGGACATAACTATGGCTACACCTTC.

Concerning this clone itself: Compared with germline, one end of the junction differs, possibly owing to a read error. The chain combines TRBV5-1 with TRBJ2-7; D ambiguous. CDR1 SGHRS and CDR2 YFSETQ come from the germline V gene. CDR3 length: 12 residues. CDR3 nucleotide sequence: TGTGCCAGCAGCTCGCGTAGTCGGGAGCAGTACTTC. This translates into CASSSRSREQYF.

This rearrangement joins TRBV27 to TRBJ1-2, with no clear D. Deletions cut 4 bases from V and 0 bases from J, with 15 bases between. Germline V CDR1 and CDR2: MNHEY, SMNVEV (reference sequence). This CDR3 is built from 16 residues. This CDR3 reads CASSSGGDWANYGYTF. The DNA for the CDR3 is TGTGCCAGCAGTTCCGGTGGAGATTGGGCTAACTATGGCTACACCTTC.

The table lists this clone with a count of one. V gene TRBV30 combines with J gene TRBJ1-1, with TRBD1 as a possible D gene (6 bases). The V and J ends lost 2 bases and 0 bases respectively, with 10 bases between them. Germline V gene lookup returns CDR1 GTSNPN and CDR2 SVGIG (reference sequence). The CDR3 has 14 amino acids. The CDR3 loop reads CAWSHDRLNTEAFF. The DNA for the CDR3 is TGTGCCTGGAGTCACGACAGGTTGAACACTGAAGCTTTCTTT.

The V gene is TRBV4-1, the J gene TRBJ2-2; TRBD2 agrees at 8 bases. V dropped 6 bases and J dropped 4; count of bases not matched to a gene: 10. From germline, CDR1 is MGHRA and CDR2 YSYEKL. The CDR3 has 16 amino acids. CDR3 amino acids: CASSILLLAGTGELFF. CDR3 nucleotides: TGCGCCAGCAGTATTCTTTTGCTAGCGGGCACCGGGGAGCTGTTTTTT.

The J gene is TRBJ1-5, the V gene TRBV12-2; TRBD1, the table's D call, lacks a check against the DNA. TRBV12-2 is termed a pseudogene. This CDR3 comprises 15 residues. The CDR3: CASRVDRGGNQPQHF. The DNA of the CDR3 is TGTGCAAGTCGGGTAGACAGGGGAGGCAATCAGCCCCAGCATTTT.

V and J are TRBV9 and TRBJ1-3, with 7 positions matching TRBD1. The CDR3 extends over 15 amino acids. V lost 4 bases, J lost 0 bases, and 4 bases stayed unmatched. Germline assignment: CDR1 SGDLS and CDR2 YYNGEE. The CDR3 region has the DNA TGTGCCAGCAGCCCGACAGGGAACTCTGGAAACACCATATATTTT. Its protein is CASSPTGNSGNTIYF. Full variable domain (rest looked up from reference TRBV9 and TRBJ1-3): DSGVTQTPKHLITATGQRVTLRCSPRSGDLSVYWYQQSLDQGLQFLIQYYNGEERAKGNILERFSAQQFPDLHSELNLSSLELGDSALYFCASSPTGNSGNTIYFGEGSWLTVV.

The table lists this clone with a few counts. The chain uses TRBV19 and TRBJ2-2; possibly TRBD1 for D (6 bases). The ends were cut back, 6 bases at V and 7 bases at J, with 9 bases in the middle. Germline lookup yields CDR1 LNHDA and CDR2 SQIVND (reference sequence). The length of the CDR3 is 12 residues. Written as DNA, the CDR3 is TGTGCCAGTAGACAGGGATACGGGGAGCTGTTTTTT. As protein: CASRQGYGELFF.

This sequence joins TRBV10-3 and TRBJ1-2, with a tentative D call TRBD1 (6 bases). CDR3 length: 13 residues. CDR1 and CDR2 (germline): ENHRY, SYGVKD. V shed 10 bases and J shed 1 base, with 13 bases lying between them. CDR3 coding DNA: TGTGCCACTGCAGGGGAACTTAACTATGGCTACACCTTC. Translating it yields CATAGELNYGYTF.

The chain uses TRBV2 and TRBJ2-1; 11 bases are a match to TRBD2. Looked up from germline, CDR1 is SNHLY and CDR2 is FYNNEI. The CDR3 length is 14 residues. J gave up 9 bases and V 6 bases, and 7 bases lay outside the gene matches. The CDR3: CASRKLAGVLEQFF. CDR3 nucleotide sequence: TGTGCCAGCAGGAAACTAGCGGGAGTACTTGAGCAGTTCTTC.